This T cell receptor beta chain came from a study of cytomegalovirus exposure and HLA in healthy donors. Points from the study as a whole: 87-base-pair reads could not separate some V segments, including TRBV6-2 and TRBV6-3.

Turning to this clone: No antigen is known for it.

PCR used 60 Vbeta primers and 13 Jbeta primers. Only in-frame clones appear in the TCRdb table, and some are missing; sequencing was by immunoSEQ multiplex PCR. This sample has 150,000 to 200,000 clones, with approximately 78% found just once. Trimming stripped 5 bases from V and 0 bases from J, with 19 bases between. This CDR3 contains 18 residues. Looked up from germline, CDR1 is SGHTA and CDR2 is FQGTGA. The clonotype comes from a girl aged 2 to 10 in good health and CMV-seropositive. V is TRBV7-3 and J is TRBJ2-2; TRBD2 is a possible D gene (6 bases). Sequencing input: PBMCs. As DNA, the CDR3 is TGTGCCAGCAGCCCGGACTATCAAATGAGGCCGAACACCGGGGAGCTGTTTTTT. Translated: CASSPDYQMRPNTGELFF.